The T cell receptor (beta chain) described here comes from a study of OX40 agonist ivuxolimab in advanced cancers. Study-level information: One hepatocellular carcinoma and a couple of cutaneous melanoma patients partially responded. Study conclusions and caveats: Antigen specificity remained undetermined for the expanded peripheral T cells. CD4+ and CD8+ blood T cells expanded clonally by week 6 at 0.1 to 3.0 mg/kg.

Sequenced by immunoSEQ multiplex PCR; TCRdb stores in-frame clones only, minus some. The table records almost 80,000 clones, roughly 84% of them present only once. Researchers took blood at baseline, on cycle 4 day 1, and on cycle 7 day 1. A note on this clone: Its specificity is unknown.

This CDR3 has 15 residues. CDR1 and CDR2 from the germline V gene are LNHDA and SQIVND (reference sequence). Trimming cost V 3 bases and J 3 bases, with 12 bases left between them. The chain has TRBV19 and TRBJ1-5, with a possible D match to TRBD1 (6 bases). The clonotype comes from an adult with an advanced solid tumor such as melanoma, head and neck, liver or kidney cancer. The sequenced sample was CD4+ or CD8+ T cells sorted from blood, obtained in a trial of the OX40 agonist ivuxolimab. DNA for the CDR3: TGTGCCAGTAGTATTCCCCCAGGGGCCAATCAGCCCCAGCATTTT. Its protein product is CASSIPPGANQPQHF.